This T cell receptor beta chain was identified during a study of blood T cells in healthy people across ages (dated by TCRdb to between 2015 and 2016). Background on the whole study: In model experiments, roughly one uniquely barcoded TCR beta cDNA molecule per two T cells was captured by template switching. The study measured age-related changes in TCR beta repertoire diversity using deep sequencing normalized with unique cDNA molecular identifiers. Donors were grouped into four age groups: young (average about 15 years), middle-aged (39), aged (roughly 62) and long-lived (just over 80). To avoid experimental bias, donors of different ages were randomly spread across the sequencing lanes. Two additional independent replicas of 1 million unique cDNA reads from the same blood draw were analyzed for two donors (one aged 18 to 30 and one aged 80 or older). Broader findings and caveats from the paper: The long-lived group showed more naive CD4+ T cells, fewer expanded clones and increased TCR diversity than the aged group, suggesting age selection. Estimates of total diversity based on one million sequenced T cells were considered lower bounds and underestimates. A strong correlation was found between observed TCR beta diversity and the percentage of naive T cells measured by flow cytometry. Because the CMV infection status of the donors was unknown, age-related changes in expanded clonotypes may potentially have been confounded. Conclusive comparison of naive and antigen-experienced compartments was prevented by the profiling of bulk unsorted PBMCs. As age increased, observed TCR beta diversity per million T cells dropped in a roughly linear way, and a significant reduction was already evident by age 40.

As for this clonotype: The specificity of this receptor is unknown. Per-nucleotide qualities are absent, and no much larger clonotype sits a single base away.

The donors were about 40 Caucasian individuals from Russia, aged roughly 6 to 95 years, who were systemically healthy. About 9.8 milliliters of peripheral blood were drawn from each donor into EDTA-treated Vacutainer tubes. PBMCs were isolated by Ficoll-Paque density-gradient centrifugation, with at least 7 million obtained per sample. Trizol reagent was used to extract total RNA from PBMCs, with at least 5.5 micrograms per sample. The percentages of naive CD45RAhigh/CD27high T cells were determined by flow cytometry on a PBMC aliquot from every donor. Libraries were constructed by 5' RACE. TCRdb records Illumina HiSeq 2500 as the sequencer. A second roughly 6 to 11 cycle PCR used a sample-barcoded 5' primer and a J-beta primer mix. A template-switch 5' adaptor carrying 12 random nucleotides introduced a unique molecular identifier onto each TCR beta cDNA molecule. Each sample yielded at least 3 million CDR3-containing paired-end reads. The Mint cDNA synthesis kit, primed by a TRBC-specific oligonucleotide, was used to synthesize first-strand cDNA from all RNA. After uracil-DNA glycosylase treatment, a first 18-cycle PCR used universal primers M1SS and BC2_uni_R on all cDNA. In the paper's pipeline: For normalization, 1 million high-quality reads, each with a distinct molecular identifier, were randomly selected from each sample. Instead of being binned into consensus sequences, reads that shared molecular identifiers were thrown out. MiTCR, run with a Q25 quality threshold and the strictest error-elimination algorithm, handled CDR3 identification, clonotype clustering and error correction. A nonparametric unseen species model using Euler transformation provided a lower-bound estimate of total TCR beta diversity. The public reads were reanalyzed by TCRdb: fastp trimming at Q25, MiXCR alignment, in-frame beta chains only. Under each unique CDR3 protein, matching rows form one entry showing the most common genes and DNA. TCRdb's processing, not the authors', yielded these V and J calls. The sample includes hundreds of thousands of distinct CDR3 sequences, with about 48% observed a single time. Roughly an eighth of the sample goes to the ten largest clones.

V trim: 6 bases; J trim: 6 bases; unmatched bases: 1. For CDR1 and CDR2, the germline V gene lists MGHDK and SYGVNS. Measured from the cysteine to the phenylalanine, the CDR3 is 11 residues long. Only CDR3 DNA is held: 33 bases, read in frame from base 1. The TCR comes from a young man in good health. The sample was blood. The rearrangement combines TRBV25-1 with TRBJ1-2; 7 of the junction bases match TRBD1. The sequenced DNA: TGTGCCAGCAGGACAGGGAATGGCTACACCTTC. It encodes CASRTGNGYTF.